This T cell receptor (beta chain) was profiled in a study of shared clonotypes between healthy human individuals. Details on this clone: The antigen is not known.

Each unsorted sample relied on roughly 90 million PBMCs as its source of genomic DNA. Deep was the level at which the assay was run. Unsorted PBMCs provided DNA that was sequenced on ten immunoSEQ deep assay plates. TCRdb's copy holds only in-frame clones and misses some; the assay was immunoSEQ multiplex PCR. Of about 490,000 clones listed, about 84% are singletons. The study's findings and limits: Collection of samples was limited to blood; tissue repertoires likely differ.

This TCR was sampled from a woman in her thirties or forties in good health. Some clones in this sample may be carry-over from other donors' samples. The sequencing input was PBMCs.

CDR3: CASTPGTNYGYTF. In DNA form, the CDR3 reads TGTGCCAGCACCCCCGGGACAAATTATGGCTACACCTTC. The chain is built from TRBV6-1 and TRBJ1-2, with D perhaps matching TRBD1 (6 bases). The CDR3 consists of 13 residues. V shed 7 bases and J shed 5 bases, with 14 bases lying between them. Looked up from germline, CDR1 is MNHNS and CDR2 is SASEGT.